This T cell receptor beta chain comes out of a study of shared clonotypes between healthy human individuals. Study details: CD4 naive and CD4 memory each took three plates per donor, while CD8 naive took two and CD8 memory one.

Germline assignment: CDR1 LGHNA and CDR2 YNFKEQ. The CDR3 has 13 amino acids. V was cut by 3 bases and J by 2 bases, with 6 bases left in between. Only in-frame clones appear in the TCRdb table, and some are missing; sequencing was by immunoSEQ multiplex PCR. Of approximately 350,000 clones listed, roughly 96% are singletons. With regard to this clone: The antigen is not known.

Points from the study as a whole: Clonotype sharing across a few donors was observed for approximately 5% of naive CD4 clonotypes. Relative to memory subsets, naive subsets generally showed larger estimated richness.

Sequenced material: memory CD8+ T cells sorted from blood. Subset in this sample: CD45RO+ cells pooled with CCR7-negative TemRA cells. The clonotype comes from a man aged 25-45 years in good health. The chain combines TRBV4-2 with TRBJ2-3; D gene ambiguous. In nucleotides, the CDR3 is TGTGCCAGCAGCCAGGGAATCACAGATACGCAGTATTTT. Its protein is CASSQGITDTQYF.